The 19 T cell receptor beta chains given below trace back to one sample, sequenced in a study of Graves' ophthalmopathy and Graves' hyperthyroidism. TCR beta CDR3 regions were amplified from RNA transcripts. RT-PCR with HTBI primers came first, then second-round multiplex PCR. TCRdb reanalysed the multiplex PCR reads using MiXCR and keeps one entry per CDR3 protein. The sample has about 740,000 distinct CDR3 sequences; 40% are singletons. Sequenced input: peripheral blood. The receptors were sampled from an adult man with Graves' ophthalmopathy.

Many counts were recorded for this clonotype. The CDR3 loop reads CASSEYIQHSNQPQHF. The CDR3 region has the DNA TGTGCCAGCAGTGAATATATACAGCATAGCAATCAGCCCCAGCATTTT. The chain is built from TRBV25-1 and TRBJ1-5; D not certain. This CDR3 contains 16 residues. Trimming shortened V by 0 bases and J by 0 bases, and 9 bases separated the two germline ends. The germline CDR1 and CDR2 sequences are MGHDK and SYGVNS.

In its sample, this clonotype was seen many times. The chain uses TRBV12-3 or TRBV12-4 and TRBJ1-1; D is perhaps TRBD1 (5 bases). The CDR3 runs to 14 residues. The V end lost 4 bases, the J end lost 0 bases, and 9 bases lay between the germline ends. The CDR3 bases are TGTGCCAGCAGTTCACGGGGGATGAACACTGAAGCTTTCTTT. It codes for CASSSRGMNTEAFF.

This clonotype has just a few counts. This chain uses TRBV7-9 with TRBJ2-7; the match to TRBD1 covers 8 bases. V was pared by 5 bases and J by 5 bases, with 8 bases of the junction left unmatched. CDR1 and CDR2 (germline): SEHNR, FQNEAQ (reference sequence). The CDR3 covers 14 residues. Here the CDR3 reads CASSDPGQAHEQYF. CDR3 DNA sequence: TGTGCCAGCAGCGACCCGGGACAGGCACACGAGCAGTACTTC.

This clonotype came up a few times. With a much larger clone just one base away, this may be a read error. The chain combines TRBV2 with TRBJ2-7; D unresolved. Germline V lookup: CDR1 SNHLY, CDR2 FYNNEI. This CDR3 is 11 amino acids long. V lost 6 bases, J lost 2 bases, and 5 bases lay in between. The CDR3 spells CASSPTYEQYF. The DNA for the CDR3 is TGTGCCAGCAGCCCGACCTACGAGCAGTACTTC.

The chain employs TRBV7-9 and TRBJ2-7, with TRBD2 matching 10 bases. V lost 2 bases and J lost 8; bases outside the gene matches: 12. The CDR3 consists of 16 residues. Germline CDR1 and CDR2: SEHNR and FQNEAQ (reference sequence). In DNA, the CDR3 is TGTGCCAGCAGCTTAATAGCCGGGACTAGCGCTTTCAAGCAGTACTTC. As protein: CASSLIAGTSAFKQYF.

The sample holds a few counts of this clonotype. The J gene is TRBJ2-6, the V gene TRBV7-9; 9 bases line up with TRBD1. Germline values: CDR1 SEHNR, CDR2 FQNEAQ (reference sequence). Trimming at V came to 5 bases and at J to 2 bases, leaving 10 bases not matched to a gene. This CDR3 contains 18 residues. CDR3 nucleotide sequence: TGTGCCAGCAGCCGTGGGACAGGGAATAGGGCTGGGGCCAACGTCCTGACTTTC. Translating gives CASSRGTGNRAGANVLTF.

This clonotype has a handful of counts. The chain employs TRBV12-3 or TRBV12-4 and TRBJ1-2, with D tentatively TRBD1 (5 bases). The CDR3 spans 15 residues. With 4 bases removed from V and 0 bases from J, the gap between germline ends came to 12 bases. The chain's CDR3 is CASSYKGEANYGYTF. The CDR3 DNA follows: TGTGCCAGCAGTTACAAAGGGGAAGCTAACTATGGCTACACCTTC.

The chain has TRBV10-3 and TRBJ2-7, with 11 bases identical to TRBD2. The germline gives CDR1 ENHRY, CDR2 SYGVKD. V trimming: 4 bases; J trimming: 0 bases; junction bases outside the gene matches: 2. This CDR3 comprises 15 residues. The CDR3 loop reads CAISGTSGSSYEQYF. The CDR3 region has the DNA TGTGCCATCAGTGGTACTAGCGGGAGCTCCTACGAGCAGTACTTC.

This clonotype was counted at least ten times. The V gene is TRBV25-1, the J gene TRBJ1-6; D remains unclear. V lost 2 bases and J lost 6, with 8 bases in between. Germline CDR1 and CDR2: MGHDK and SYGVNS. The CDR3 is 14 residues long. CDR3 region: CASSEAQLNSPLHF. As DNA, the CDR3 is TGTGCCAGCAGTGAAGCACAGCTTAATTCACCCCTCCACTTT. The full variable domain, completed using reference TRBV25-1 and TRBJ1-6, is EADIYQTPRYLVIGTGKKITLECSQTMGHDKMYWYQQDPGMELHLIHYSYGVNSTEKGDLSSESTVSRIRTEHFPLTLESARPSHTSQYLCASSEAQLNSPLHFGNGTRLTVT.

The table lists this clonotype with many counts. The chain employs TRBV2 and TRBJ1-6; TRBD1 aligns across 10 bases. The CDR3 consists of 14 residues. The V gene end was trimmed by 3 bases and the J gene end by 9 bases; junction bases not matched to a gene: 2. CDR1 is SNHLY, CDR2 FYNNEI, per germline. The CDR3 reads CASSEDRGSSPLHF. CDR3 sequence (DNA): TGTGCCAGCAGTGAGGACAGGGGGTCTTCACCCCTCCACTTT.

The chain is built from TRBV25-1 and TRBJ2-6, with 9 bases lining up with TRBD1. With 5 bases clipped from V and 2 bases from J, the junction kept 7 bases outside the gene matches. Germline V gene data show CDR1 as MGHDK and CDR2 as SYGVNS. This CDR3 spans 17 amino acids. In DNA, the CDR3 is TGTGCCAGCAGTAGGGACAGGGCCGACCCTGGGGCCAACGTCCTGACTTTC. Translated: CASSRDRADPGANVLTF.

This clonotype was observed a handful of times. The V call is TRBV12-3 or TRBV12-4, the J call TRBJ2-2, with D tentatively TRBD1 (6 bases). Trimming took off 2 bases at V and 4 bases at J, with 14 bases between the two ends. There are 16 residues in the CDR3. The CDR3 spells CASSLLGDTITGELFF. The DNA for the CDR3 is TGTGCCAGCAGTTTACTTGGGGACACAATCACCGGGGAGCTGTTTTTT.

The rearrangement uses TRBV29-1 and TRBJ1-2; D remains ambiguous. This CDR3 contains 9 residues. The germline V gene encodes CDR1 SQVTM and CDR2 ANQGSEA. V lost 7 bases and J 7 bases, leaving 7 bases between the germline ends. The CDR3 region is CSGTVGYTF. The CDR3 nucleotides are TGCAGCGGCACAGTTGGCTACACCTTC.

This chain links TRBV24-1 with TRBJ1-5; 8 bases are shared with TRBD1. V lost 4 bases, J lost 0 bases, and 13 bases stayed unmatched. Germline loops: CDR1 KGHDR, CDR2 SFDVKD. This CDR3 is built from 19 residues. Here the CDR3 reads CATSDPDRVSGYSNQPQHF. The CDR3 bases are TGTGCCACCAGTGACCCGGACAGGGTCTCGGGGTATAGCAATCAGCCCCAGCATTTT.

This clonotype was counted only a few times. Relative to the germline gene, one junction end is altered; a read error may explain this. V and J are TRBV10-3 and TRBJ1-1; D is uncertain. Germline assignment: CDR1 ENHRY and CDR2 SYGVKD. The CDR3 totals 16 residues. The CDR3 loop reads CASSYWARRMNTEAFF. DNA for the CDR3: TGTGCCAGCAGTTACTGGGCCAGGAGGATGAACACTGAAGCTTTCTTT.

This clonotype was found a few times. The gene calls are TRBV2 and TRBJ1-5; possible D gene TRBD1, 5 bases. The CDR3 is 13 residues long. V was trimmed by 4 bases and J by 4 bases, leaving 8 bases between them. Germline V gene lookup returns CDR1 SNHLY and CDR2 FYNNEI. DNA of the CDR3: TGTGCCAGCAGTGGACAGCCAAATCAGCCCCAGCATTTT. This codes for CASSGQPNQPQHF.

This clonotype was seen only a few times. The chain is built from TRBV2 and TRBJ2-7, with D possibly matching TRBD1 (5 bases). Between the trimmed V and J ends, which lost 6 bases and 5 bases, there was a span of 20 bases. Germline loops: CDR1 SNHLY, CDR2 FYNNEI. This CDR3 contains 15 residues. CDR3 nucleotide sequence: TGTGCCAGCAGCCCGAGGTACTCTGGGGCCAACGAGCAGTACTTC. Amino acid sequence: CASSPRYSGANEQYF.

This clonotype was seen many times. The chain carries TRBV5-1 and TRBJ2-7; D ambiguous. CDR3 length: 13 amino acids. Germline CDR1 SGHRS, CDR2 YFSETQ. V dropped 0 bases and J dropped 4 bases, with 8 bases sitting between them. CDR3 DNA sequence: TGCGCCAGCAGCTTGGACGATCGATACGAGCAGTACTTC. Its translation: CASSLDDRYEQYF.

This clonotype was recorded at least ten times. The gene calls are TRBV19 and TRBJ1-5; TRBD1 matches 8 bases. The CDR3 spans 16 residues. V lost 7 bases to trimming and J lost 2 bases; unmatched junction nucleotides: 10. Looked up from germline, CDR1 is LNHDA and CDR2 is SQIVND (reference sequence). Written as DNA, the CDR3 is TGTGCCAGTAAGGGGGACAGGAGTATGGGCAATCAGCCCCAGCATTTT. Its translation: CASKGDRSMGNQPQHF.